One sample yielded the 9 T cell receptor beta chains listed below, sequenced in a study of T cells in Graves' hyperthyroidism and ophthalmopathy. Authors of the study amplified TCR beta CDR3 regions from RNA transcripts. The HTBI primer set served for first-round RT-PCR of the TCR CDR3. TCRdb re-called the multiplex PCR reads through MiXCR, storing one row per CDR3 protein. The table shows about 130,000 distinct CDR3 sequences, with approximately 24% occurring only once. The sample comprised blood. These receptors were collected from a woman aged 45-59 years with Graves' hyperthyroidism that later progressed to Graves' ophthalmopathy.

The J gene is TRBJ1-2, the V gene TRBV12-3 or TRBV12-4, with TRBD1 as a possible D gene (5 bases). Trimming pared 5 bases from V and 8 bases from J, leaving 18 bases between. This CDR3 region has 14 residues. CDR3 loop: CASSPRVGVEGYTF. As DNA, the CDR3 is TGTGCCAGCAGTCCCCGGGTGGGGGTGGAGGGCTACACCTTC.

CDR3 in DNA: TGCGCAGACAGGGGGCTAAGGACTGAAGCTTTCTTT. Amino acids: CADRGLRTEAFF. The genes are TRBV29-1 and TRBJ1-1; TRBD1 matches 10 bases. This CDR3 has 12 amino acids. Germline lookup yields CDR1 SQVTM and CDR2 ANQGSEA.

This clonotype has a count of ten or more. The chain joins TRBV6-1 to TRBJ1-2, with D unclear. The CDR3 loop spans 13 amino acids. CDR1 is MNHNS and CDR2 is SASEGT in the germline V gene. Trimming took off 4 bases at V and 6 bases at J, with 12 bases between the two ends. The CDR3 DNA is TGTGCCAGCAGTGGTCCCTTGGGGAATGGCTACACCTTC. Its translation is CASSGPLGNGYTF.

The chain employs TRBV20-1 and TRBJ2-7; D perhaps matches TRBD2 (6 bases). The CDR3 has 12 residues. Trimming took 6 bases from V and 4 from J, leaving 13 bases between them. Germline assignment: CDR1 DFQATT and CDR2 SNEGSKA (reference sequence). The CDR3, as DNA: TGCAGTGCCCCGGGACTTACTTACGAGCAGTACTTC. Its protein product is CSAPGLTYEQYF.

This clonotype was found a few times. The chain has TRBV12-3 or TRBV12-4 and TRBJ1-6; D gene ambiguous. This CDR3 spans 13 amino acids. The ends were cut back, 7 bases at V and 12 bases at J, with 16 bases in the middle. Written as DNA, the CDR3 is TGTGCCAGCACCGGACGTACTAGGAGACCCCTCCACTTT. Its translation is CASTGRTRRPLHF.

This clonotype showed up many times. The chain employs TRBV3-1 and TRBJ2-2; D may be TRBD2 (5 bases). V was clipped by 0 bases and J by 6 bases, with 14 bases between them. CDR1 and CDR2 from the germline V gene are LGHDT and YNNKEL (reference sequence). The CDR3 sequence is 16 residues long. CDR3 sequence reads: CASSQELASRAGELFF. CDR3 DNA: TGTGCCAGCAGCCAAGAATTGGCTAGCCGTGCCGGGGAGCTGTTTTTT.

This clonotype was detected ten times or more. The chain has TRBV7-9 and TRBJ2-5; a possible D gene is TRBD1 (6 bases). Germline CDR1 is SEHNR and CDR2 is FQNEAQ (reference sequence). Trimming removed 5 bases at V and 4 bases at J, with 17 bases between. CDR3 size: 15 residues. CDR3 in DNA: TGTGCCAGCAGCCCGGACAGTGCTACCGGAGAGACCCAGTACTTC. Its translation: CASSPDSATGETQYF.

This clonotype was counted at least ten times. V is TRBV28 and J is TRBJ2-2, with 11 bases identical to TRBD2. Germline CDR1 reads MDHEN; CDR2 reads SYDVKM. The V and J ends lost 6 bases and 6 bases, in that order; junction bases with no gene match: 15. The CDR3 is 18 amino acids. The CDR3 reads CASSYPRLAGGPAGELFF. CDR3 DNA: TGTGCCAGCAGCTACCCCCGGCTAGCGGGAGGCCCAGCCGGGGAGCTGTTTTTT.

The CDR3 spells CASSLGLQLDTQYF. CDR3 in DNA: TGTGCCAGCAGCTTAGGCCTACAGCTCGATACGCAGTATTTT. The V and J genes are TRBV11-3 and TRBJ2-3; no clear D. With 1 base removed from V and 6 bases from J, the gap between germline ends came to 11 bases. Germline V gives CDR1 SGHNT, CDR2 YENEEA. The CDR3 contains 14 residues. Drawing the rest from reference TRBV11-3 and TRBJ2-3, the complete variable domain is EAGVVQSPRYKIIEKKQPVAFWCNPISGHNTLYWYLQNLGQGPELLIRYENEEAVDDSQLPKDRFSAERLKGVDSTLKIQPAELGDSAVYLCASSLGLQLDTQYFGPGTRLTVL.